This passage covers 14 T cell receptor beta chains from one sample sequenced in a study of T cells after yellow fever vaccination. From the 5' RACE reads, TCRdb called clonotypes with MiXCR, one entry per CDR3 protein. The table has about 550,000 distinct CDR3 sequences, 19% seen once; the top ten hold 13% to 15%. The sequencing used PBMCs, collected 15 days after the yellow fever booster vaccination. These receptor sequences come from a man aged 25 to 40 who received the YFV17D yellow fever vaccine.

The sample holds a few counts of this clonotype. The rearrangement uses TRBV4-3 and TRBJ2-2, with 8 bases aligning to TRBD1. This CDR3 is 17 amino acids long. V was pared by 4 bases and J by 4 bases, with 11 bases of the junction left unmatched. The germline V gene has CDR1 LGHNA and CDR2 YSLEER. The CDR3 sequence: CASSLLGRGRRTGELFF. The CDR3 DNA follows: TGCGCCAGCAGCCTACTTGGCAGGGGGCGCCGCACCGGGGAGCTGTTTTTT.

This clonotype has more than one count but fewer than ten. CDR3 loop: CASSKTYAGETQYF. DNA of the CDR3: TGTGCCAGCAGCAAAACTTATGCCGGTGAGACCCAGTACTTC. This sequence joins TRBV7-2 and TRBJ2-5; D is ambiguous. The CDR3 loop spans 14 amino acids. Germline V gene lookup returns CDR1 SGHTA and CDR2 FQGNSA. Trimming cost V 5 bases and J 5 bases, with 15 bases left between them.

This clonotype has just a few counts. CDR3 nucleotide sequence: TGTGCCAGCAGCTGGGACAGGGGGAATGAGCAGTTCTTC. Protein product: CASSWDRGNEQFF. The J gene is TRBJ2-1, the V gene TRBV11-2; 11 bases match TRBD1. V shed 4 bases and J 7 bases; nucleotides not matched to a gene: 0. The CDR3 covers 13 residues. Germline lookup yields CDR1 SGHAT and CDR2 FQNNGV.

CDR3 loop: CSARGGVPDTQYF. The CDR3 bases are TGCAGTGCTAGAGGGGGAGTCCCAGATACGCAGTATTTT. The J gene is TRBJ2-3, the V gene TRBV20-1, with TRBD2 as a possible D gene (5 bases). V lost 1 base to trimming and J lost 4 bases, with 9 bases between them. Germline V gene sequence: CDR1 DFQATT, CDR2 SNEGSKA (reference sequence). This CDR3 comprises 13 residues.

The CDR3 loop is CASSFLQGAVSTQYF. Written as DNA, the CDR3 is TGTGCCAGCAGCTTTTTGCAGGGGGCGGTTAGTACGCAGTATTTT. This rearrangement joins TRBV7-2 to TRBJ2-3, with 8 positions matching TRBD1. The CDR3 contains 15 residues. Unmatched junction bases numbered 10, after V lost 3 bases and J lost 8 bases. CDR1 and CDR2 (germline): SGHTA, FQGNSA. Supplemented by reference TRBV7-2 and TRBJ2-3, the full variable domain reads GAGVSQSPSNKVTEKGKDVELRCDPISGHTALYWYRQSLGQGLEFLIYFQGNSAPDKSGLPSDRFSAERTGGSVSTLTIQRTQQEDSAVYLCASSFLQGAVSTQYFGPGTRLTVL.

The chain combines TRBV5-1 with TRBJ2-1; the match to TRBD2 covers 9 bases. Unmatched junction bases numbered 5, after V lost 0 bases and J lost 10 bases. Germline V gives CDR1 SGHRS, CDR2 YFSETQ. This CDR3 is 14 amino acids long. CDR3: CASSLVTSGREQFF. CDR3 sequence (DNA): TGCGCCAGCAGCTTGGTTACTAGCGGGCGAGAGCAGTTCTTC.

This rearrangement joins TRBV15 to TRBJ2-5; either TRBD1 or TRBD2 may fit D (5 bases each). CDR1 and CDR2 from the germline V gene are LNHNV and YYDKDF (reference sequence). The CDR3 extends over 15 amino acids. Between the trimmed V and J ends, which lost 2 bases and 3 bases, there was a span of 13 bases. The CDR3 bases are TGTGCCACCAGCAGATATCAGGGAGTCAAAGAGACCCAGTACTTC. Protein sequence: CATSRYQGVKETQYF. The variable domain in full, completed from reference TRBV15 and TRBJ2-5, reads DAMVIQNPRYQVTQFGKPVTLSCSQTLNHNVMYWYQQKSSQAPKLLFHYYDKDFNNEADTPDNFQSRRPNTSFCFLDIRSPGLGDTAMYLCATSRYQGVKETQYFGPGTRLLVL.

This clonotype has only a few counts. This chain joins TRBV7-2 and TRBJ2-1, with 8 bases lining up with TRBD1. This CDR3 is 15 amino acids long. Trimming cost V 6 bases and J 1 base; bases outside gene matches: 5. From germline, CDR1 is SGHTA and CDR2 FQGNSA. This CDR3 reads CASRNQGASYNEQFF. The CDR3 DNA is TGTGCCAGCAGAAATCAGGGGGCATCCTACAATGAGCAGTTCTTC.

This clonotype appeared many times. The chain carries TRBV18 and TRBJ2-7; 7 bases align to TRBD1. Unmatched junction bases numbered 7, after V lost 5 bases and J lost 0 bases. CDR3 size: 15 residues. Germline values: CDR1 KGHSH, CDR2 LQKENI. DNA for the CDR3: TGTGCCAGCTCAAGTCCAGGGGGTAGCTCCTACGAGCAGTACTTC. This gives the protein CASSSPGGSSYEQYF.

The chain recombines TRBV23-1 with TRBJ2-3; no firm D call. TRBV23-1 is an open reading frame, and its role is uncertain. V was trimmed by 3 bases and J by 0 bases, leaving 13 bases between them. This CDR3 spans 16 amino acids. CDR3 bases: TGCGCCAGCAGTCAGGGGTCGGCAGAGAGCACAGATACGCAGTATTTT. Its protein is CASSQGSAESTDTQYF.

The chain employs TRBV7-9 and TRBJ2-1; D gene uncertain. From germline, CDR1 is SEHNR and CDR2 FQNEAQ (reference sequence). The CDR3 contains 14 residues. V gave up 2 bases and J gave up 2 bases, with 7 bases separating them. The CDR3 reads CASSLSIAYNEQFF. CDR3 DNA sequence: TGTGCCAGCAGCTTATCCATCGCCTACAATGAGCAGTTCTTC.

This clonotype has only a few counts. The rearrangement joins TRBV29-1 to TRBJ2-7, with 9 nucleotides matching TRBD1. The CDR3 has 14 amino acids. V gave up 7 bases and J gave up 5 bases; unmatched junction bases: 12. CDR1 and CDR2 from the germline V gene are SQVTM and ANQGSEA. CDR3: CSAQRGTGYDEQYF. For the CDR3, the DNA is TGCAGCGCCCAGAGAGGGACAGGGTATGACGAGCAGTACTTC.

The chain carries TRBV9 and TRBJ2-2; 10 bases match TRBD2. V was pared by 1 base and J by 7 bases, with 4 bases of the junction left unmatched. Germline loops: CDR1 SGDLS, CDR2 YYNGEE. The CDR3 runs to 15 residues. CDR3 DNA: TGTGCCAGCAGCGTACAGCGGGAGGGCAACGGGGAGCTGTTTTTT. Protein product: CASSVQREGNGELFF.

This clonotype has just a few counts. This rearrangement joins TRBV29-1 to TRBJ2-5; 8 bases fit TRBD2. Germline-derived CDR1 and CDR2 are SQVTM and ANQGSEA. J gave up 4 bases and V 4 bases, and 2 bases lay outside the gene matches. This CDR3 region has 12 residues. CDR3 nucleotides: TGCAGCGTTGGAAGCGGGAGAGAGACCCAGTACTTC. Translation: CSVGSGRETQYF.